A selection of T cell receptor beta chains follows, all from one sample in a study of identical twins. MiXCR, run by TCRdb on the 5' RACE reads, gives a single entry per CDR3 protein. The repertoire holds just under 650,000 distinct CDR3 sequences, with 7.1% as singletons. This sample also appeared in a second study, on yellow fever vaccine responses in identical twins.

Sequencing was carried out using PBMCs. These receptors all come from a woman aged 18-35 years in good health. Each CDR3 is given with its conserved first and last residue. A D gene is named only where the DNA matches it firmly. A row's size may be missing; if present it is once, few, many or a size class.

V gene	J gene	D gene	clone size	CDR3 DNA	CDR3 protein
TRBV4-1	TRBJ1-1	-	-	TGCGCCAGCAGCTCCGGGTGGTGGGCGCAAAACACTGAAGCTTTCTTT	CASSSGWWAQNTEAFF
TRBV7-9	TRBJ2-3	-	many	TGTGCCAGCAGCTTAGAACAGCTTACAGATACGCAGTATTTT	CASSLEQLTDTQYF
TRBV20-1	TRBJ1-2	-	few	TGCAGTGCTAAAACGACAGTACACCTTAACTATGGCTACACCTTC	CSAKTTVHLNYGYTF
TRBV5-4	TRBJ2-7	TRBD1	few	TGTGCCAGCAGCGTAAGACAGGGTTCGGGCTTTCTCTACGAGCAGTACTTC	CASSVRQGSGFLYEQYF
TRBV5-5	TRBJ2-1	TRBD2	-	TGTGCCAGCAGCTCCTACTACCTTCTAGCGGGAGGGCCTAATGAGCAGTTCTTC	CASSSYYLLAGGPNEQFF
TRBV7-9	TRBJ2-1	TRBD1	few	TGTGCCAGCAGCGCCCGGGACAGGGGTAGCTCCTACAATGAGCAGTTCTTC	CASSARDRGSSYNEQFF
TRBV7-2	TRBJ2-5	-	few	TGTGCCAGCAGCTTAGGTCCGATACAAGAGACCCAGTACTTC	CASSLGPIQETQYF
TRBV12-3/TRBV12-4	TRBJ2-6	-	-	TGTGCCAGCAGTAAGGGGAGACAGGCTGGGGCCAACGTCCTGACTTTC	CASSKGRQAGANVLTF
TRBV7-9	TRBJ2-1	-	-	TGTGCCAGCAGCTTAGATGGGACCCAATACAATGAGCAGTTCTTC	CASSLDGTQYNEQFF
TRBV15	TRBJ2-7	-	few	TGTGCCACCAGCACAGGAGGGGCTCCCTACGAGCAGTACTTC	CATSTGGAPYEQYF
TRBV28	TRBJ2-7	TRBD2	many	TGTGCCAGCAGTGTCGAGACTAGCGGGAAAGCGCAGTACTTC	CASSVETSGKAQYF
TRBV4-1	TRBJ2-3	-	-	TGCGCCAGCAGCCATCGGGTGACAGATACGCAGTATTTT	CASSHRVTDTQYF
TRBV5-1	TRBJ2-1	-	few	TGCGCCAGCAGCTCCCTAGCGACTTACAATGAGCAGTTCTTC	CASSSLATYNEQFF
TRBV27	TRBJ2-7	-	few	TGTGCCAGCAGCCCCCGACCCCCGGTAGCGCAAGTCTACGAGCAGTACTTC	CASSPRPPVAQVYEQYF
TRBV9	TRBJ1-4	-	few	TGTGCCAGCAGCGTAGGTCAGGGGACTGAAAAACTGTTTTTT	CASSVGQGTEKLFF
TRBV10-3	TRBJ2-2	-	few	TGTGCCATCGGCTCTGGTATCTTGGCCGGGGAGCTGTTTTTT	CAIGSGILAGELFF
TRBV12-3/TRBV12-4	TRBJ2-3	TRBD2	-	TGTGCCAGCAGTTTGTCTAGCGGAAGAGATACGCAGTATTTT	CASSLSSGRDTQYF
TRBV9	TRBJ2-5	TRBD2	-	TGTGCCAGCAGCGTAGCTCGGGCGGGGGGGCGAGAGACCCAGTACTTC	CASSVARAGGRETQYF
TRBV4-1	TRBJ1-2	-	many	TGCGCCAGCAGCCAAGAAGGGGGGGCAGGCTATGGCTACACCTTC	CASSQEGGAGYGYTF
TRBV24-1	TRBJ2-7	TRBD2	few	TGTGCCACCAGCCCGAAGCAGCGGGAGGGCCCACAGATTAACCCCTACGAGCAGTACTTC	CATSPKQREGPQINPYEQYF
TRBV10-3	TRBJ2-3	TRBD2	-	TGTGCCATCGGAGCGGGGGGGGATACGCAGTATTTT	CAIGAGGDTQYF
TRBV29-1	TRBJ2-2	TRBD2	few	TGCAGCGTTGAGGCGACTAGCGGGAGAGGAACCGGGGAGCTGTTTTTT	CSVEATSGRGTGELFF
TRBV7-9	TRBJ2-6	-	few	TGTGCCAGCACCCTGGGCCCTGGGGCCAACGTCCTGACTTTC	CASTLGPGANVLTF
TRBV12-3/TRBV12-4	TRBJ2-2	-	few	TGTGCCAGCCAAGAGGGGGGGTACACCGGGGAGCTGTTTTTT	CASQEGGYTGELFF
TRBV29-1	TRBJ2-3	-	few	TGCAGCGTTGGCGTCACAGATACGCAGTATTTT	CSVGVTDTQYF
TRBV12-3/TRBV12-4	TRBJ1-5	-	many	TGTGCCAGCAGTTTCTTTTACCCCTCCAATCAGCCCCAGCATTTT	CASSFFYPSNQPQHF
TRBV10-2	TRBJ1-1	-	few	TGCGCCAGCAGTGGGACGTACACTGAAGCTTTCTTT	CASSGTYTEAFF
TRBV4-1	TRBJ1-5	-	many	TGCGCCAGCAGCCAAGGGAGCAATCAGCCCCAGCATTTT	CASSQGSNQPQHF
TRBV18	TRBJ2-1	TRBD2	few	TGTGCCAGCTCGTCTAGCGGGGGGGCCTCCTACAATGAGCAGTTCTTC	CASSSSGGASYNEQFF
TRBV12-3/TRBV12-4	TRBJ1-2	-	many	TGTGCCAGCAGTTTAGGGCCCGAGGTGAACTATGGCTACACCTTC	CASSLGPEVNYGYTF
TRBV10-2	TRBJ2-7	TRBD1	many	TGTGCCAGCAGTGGAACAGGGGCCTACGAGCAGTACTTC	CASSGTGAYEQYF
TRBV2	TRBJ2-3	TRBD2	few	TGTGCCAGCAGCCCCGGGACTAGGAGCACAGATACGCAGTATTTT	CASSPGTRSTDTQYF
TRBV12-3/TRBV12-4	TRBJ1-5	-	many	TGTGCCAGCAGTTCAACAGTGAATAGCAATCAGCCCCAGCATTTT	CASSSTVNSNQPQHF
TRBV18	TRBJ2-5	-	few	TGTGCCAGCTCACCACGGGCACCACAAGAGACCCAGTACTTC	CASSPRAPQETQYF
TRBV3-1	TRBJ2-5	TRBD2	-	TGTGCCAGCAGCCGACGTACCGGGGGGGAAGAGACCCAGTACTTC	CASSRRTGGEETQYF
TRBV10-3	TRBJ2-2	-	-	TGTGCCATCGGGAACAGTCACACCGGGGAGCTGTTTTTT	CAIGNSHTGELFF
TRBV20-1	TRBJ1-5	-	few	TGCAGTGCTACAAAAAGCAATCAGCCCCAGCATTTT	CSATKSNQPQHF
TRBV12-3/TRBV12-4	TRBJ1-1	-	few	TGTGCCAGCAGTTTTGAGGGGCTAGGCACTGAAGCTTTCTTT	CASSFEGLGTEAFF
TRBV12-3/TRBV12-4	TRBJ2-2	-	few	TGTGCCAGCAGTCGAAAATCTCCGACAGGAAGCGGGGAGCTGTTTTTT	CASSRKSPTGSGELFF
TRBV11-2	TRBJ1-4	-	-	TGTGCCAGCAGCTTAGATGTGGGGGGTGAAAAACTGTTTTTT	CASSLDVGGEKLFF
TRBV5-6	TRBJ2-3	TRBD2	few	TGTGCCAGCAGCTTGGCTAGCGGGACCGGCACAGATACGCAGTATTTT	CASSLASGTGTDTQYF
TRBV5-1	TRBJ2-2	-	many	TGCGCCAGCAGCTTCTACCCTAGTGGGGGCACGAACACCGGGGAGCTGTTTTTT	CASSFYPSGGTNTGELFF
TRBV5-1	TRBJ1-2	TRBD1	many	TGCGCCAGCAGCTATACAGGGGCCAACTATGGCTACACCTTC	CASSYTGANYGYTF
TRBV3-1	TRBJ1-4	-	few	TGTGCCAGCAAGAGAACTAATGAAAAACTGTTTTTT	CASKRTNEKLFF
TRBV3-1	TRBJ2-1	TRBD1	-	TGTGCCGTAGGACAGGGATGGAATGAGCAGTTCTTC	CAVGQGWNEQFF
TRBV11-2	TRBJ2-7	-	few	TGTGCCAGCAGCCCCTCGGATACCCCCTACGAGCAGTACTTC	CASSPSDTPYEQYF
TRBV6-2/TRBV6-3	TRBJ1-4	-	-	TGTGCCAGCAGTATCGGACTGAATAATGAAAAACTGTTTTTT	CASSIGLNNEKLFF